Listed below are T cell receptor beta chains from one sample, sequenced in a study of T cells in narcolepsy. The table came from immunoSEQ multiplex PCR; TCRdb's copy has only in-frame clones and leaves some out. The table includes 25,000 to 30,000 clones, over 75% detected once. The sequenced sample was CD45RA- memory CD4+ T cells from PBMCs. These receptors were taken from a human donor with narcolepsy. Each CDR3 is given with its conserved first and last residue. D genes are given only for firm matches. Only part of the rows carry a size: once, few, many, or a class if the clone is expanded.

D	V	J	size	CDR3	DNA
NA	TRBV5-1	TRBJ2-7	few	CASSLEGYEQYF	TGCGCCAGCAGCTTAGAGGGCTACGAGCAGTACTTC
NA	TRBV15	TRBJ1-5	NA	CATSAGNNNQPQHF	TGTGCCACCAGCGCAGGGAATAACAATCAGCCCCAGCATTTT
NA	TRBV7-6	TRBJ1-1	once	CASSLRYTDTEAFF	TGTGCCAGCAGTCTTAGGTATACGGACACTGAAGCTTTCTTT
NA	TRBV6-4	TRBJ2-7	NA	CASSDPGRCSYEQYF	TGTGCCAGCAGTGACCCGGGCAGGTGTTCCTACGAGCAGTACTTC
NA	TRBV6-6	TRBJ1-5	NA	CASSYDGGGNQPQHF	TGTGCCAGCAGTTATGATGGGGGTGGCAATCAGCCCCAGCATTTT
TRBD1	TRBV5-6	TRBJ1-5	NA	CASSFSDRVNQPQHF	TGTGCCAGCAGCTTTAGCGACAGGGTCAATCAGCCCCAGCATTTT
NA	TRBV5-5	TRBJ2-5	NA	CASSRRALGETQYF	TGTGCCAGCAGCCGGCGGGCTCTGGGGGAGACCCAGTACTTC
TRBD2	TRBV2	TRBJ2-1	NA	CASSERRGEVSEQFF	TGTGCCAGCAGTGAAAGGCGGGGGGAGGTTAGTGAGCAGTTCTTC
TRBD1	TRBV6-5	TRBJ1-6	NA	CASSLTGGNSPLHF	TGTGCCAGCAGTTTGACAGGGGGGAATTCACCCCTCCACTTT
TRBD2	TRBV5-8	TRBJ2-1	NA	CASSLKRGGSTYNEQFF	TGTGCCAGCAGTCTGAAGCGGGGGGGCTCCACCTACAATGAGCAGTTCTTC
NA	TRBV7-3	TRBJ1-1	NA	CASSKTEETEAFF	TGTGCCAGCAGCAAAACAGAGGAGACTGAAGCTTTCTTT
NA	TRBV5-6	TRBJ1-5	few	CASSWGGGQPQHF	TGTGCCAGCAGCTGGGGGGGTGGTCAGCCCCAGCATTTT
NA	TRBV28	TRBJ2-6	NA	CASSPPGQLSGANVLTF	TGTGCCAGCAGTCCCCCGGGACAACTTTCTGGGGCCAACGTCCTGACTTTC
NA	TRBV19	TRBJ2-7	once	CASSPRGHNYEQYF	TGTGCCAGTAGTCCCCGCGGACATAACTACGAGCAGTACTTC
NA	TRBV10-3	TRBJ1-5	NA	CAISESYKDQPQHF	TGTGCCATCAGTGAGTCTTATAAGGATCAGCCCCAGCATTTT
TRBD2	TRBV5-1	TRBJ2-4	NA	CASSSGVASGRLAKNIQYF	TGCGCCAGCAGCTCCGGGGTGGCTAGCGGGCGGCTAGCCAAAAACATTCAGTATTTC
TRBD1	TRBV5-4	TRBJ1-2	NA	CASSVTGWYGYTF	TGTGCCAGCAGCGTGACAGGGTGGTACGGCTACACCTTC
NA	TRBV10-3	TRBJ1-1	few	CAITRTEMNTEAFF	TGTGCCATCACCCGGACAGAAATGAACACTGAAGCTTTCTTT
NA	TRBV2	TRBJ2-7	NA	CASISAVGSYEQYF	TGTGCCAGCATATCGGCAGTCGGCTCCTACGAGCAGTACTTC
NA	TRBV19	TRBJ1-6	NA	CASSMPSRASPLHF	TGTGCCAGTAGTATGCCGTCCAGGGCTTCACCCCTCCACTTT
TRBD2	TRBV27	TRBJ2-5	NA	CASSLSPRLAGIQETQYF	TGTGCCAGCAGTTTATCCCCAAGGTTAGCGGGGATACAAGAGACCCAGTACTTC
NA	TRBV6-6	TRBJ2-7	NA	CASSYSLQSYEQYF	TGTGCCAGCAGTTACTCGTTACAGTCCTACGAGCAGTACTTC
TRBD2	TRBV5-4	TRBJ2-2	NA	CASSPLSGEAGELFF	TGTGCCAGCAGCCCCCTTAGCGGGGAGGCCGGGGAGCTGTTTTTT
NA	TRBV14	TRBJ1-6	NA	CASSQDSSRGLTDHNSPLHF	TGTGCCAGCAGCCAAGATTCGAGTCGTGGCCTTACAGACCATAATTCACCCCTCCACTTT
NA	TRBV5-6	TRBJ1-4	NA	CASSFQGLSEKLFF	TGTGCCAGCAGCTTCCAGGGGTTATCTGAAAAACTGTTTTTT
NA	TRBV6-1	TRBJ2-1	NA	CATTIMSYNEQFF	TGTGCCACCACGATAATGTCCTACAATGAGCAGTTCTTC
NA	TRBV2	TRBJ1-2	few	CASSSTYGYTF	TGTGCCAGCAGTAGTACCTATGGCTACACCTTC
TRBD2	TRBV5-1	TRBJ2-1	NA	CASSSTSGVYNEQFF	TGCGCCAGCAGCTCGACTAGCGGGGTTTACAATGAGCAGTTCTTC
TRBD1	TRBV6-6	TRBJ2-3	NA	CASSKRGTGDTDTQYF	TGTGCCAGCAGCAAACGAGGGACAGGGGACACAGATACGCAGTATTTT
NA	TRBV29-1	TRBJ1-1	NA	CSAKEGMNTEAFF	TGCAGCGCTAAAGAGGGGATGAACACTGAAGCTTTCTTT
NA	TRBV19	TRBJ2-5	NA	CASSIGVGGETQYF	TGTGCCAGTAGTATAGGGGTGGGGGGAGAGACCCAGTACTTC
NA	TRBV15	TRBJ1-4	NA	CATSDTGLNEKLFF	TGTGCCACCAGCGATACAGGGCTAAATGAAAAACTGTTTTTT
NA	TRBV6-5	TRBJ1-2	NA	CASSYTSNYGYTF	TGTGCCAGCAGTTACACCTCAAACTATGGCTACACCTTC
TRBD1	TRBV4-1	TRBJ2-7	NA	CASSQSGTGAGEQYF	TGCGCCAGCAGCCAATCCGGGACAGGGGCTGGCGAGCAGTACTTC
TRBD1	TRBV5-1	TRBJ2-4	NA	CASSPGQGPWNIQYF	TGCGCCAGCAGCCCTGGACAGGGCCCGTGGAACATTCAGTACTTC
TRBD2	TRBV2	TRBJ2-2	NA	CASRPGTTTGELFF	TGTGCCAGCAGGCCCGGGACTACCACCGGGGAGCTGTTTTTT
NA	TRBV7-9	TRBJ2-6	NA	CASSLPSSGANVLTF	TGTGCCAGCAGCTTACCCAGCTCTGGGGCCAACGTCCTGACTTTC
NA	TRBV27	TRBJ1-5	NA	CATPGQPQHF	TGTGCCACCCCCGGTCAGCCCCAGCATTTT
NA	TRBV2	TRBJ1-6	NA	CASSEQQGWNSPLHF	TGTGCCAGCAGTGAACAACAGGGCTGGAATTCACCCCTCCACTTT
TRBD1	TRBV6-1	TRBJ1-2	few	CASSQTGGNGYTF	TGTGCCAGCAGTCAGACAGGGGGTAATGGCTACACCTTC
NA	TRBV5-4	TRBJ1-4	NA	CASSARAGANEKLFF	TGTGCCAGCAGCGCGAGGGCCGGGGCTAATGAAAAACTGTTTTTT
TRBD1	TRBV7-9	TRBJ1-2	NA	CASSNLTGRVGYTF	TGTGCCAGCAGTAACTTGACAGGGAGGGTTGGCTACACCTTC